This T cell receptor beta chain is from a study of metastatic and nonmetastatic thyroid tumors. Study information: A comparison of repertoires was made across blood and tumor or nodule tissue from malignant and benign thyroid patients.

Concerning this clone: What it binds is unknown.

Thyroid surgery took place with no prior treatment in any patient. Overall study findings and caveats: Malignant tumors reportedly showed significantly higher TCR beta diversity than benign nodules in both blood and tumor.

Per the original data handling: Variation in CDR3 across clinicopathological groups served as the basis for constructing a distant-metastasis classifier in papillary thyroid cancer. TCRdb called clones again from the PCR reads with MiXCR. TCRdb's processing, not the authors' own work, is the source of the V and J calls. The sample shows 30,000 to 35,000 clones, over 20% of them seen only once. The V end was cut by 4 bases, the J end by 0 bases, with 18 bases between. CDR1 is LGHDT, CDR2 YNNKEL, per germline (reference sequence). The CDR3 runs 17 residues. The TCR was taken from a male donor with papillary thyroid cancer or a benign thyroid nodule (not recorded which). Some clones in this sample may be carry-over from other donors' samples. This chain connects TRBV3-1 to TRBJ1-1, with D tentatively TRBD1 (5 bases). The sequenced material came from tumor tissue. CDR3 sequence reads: CASSPGMGTPMNTEAFF. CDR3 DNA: TGTGCCAGCAGCCCAGGTATGGGGACCCCGATGAACACTGAAGCTTTCTTT.